The 14 T cell receptor beta chains in this list originate from one sample, sequenced in a study of blood T cell repertoires in COVID-19. Profiled with immunoSEQ multiplex PCR; TCRdb holds only in-frame clones, not every one. The sample has 250,000 to 350,000 clones; about 80% are singletons. What was sequenced was peripheral blood. The source of these receptors is a person between 65 and 79 years old with COVID-19, enrolled during active disease.

The rearrangement joins TRBV4-3 to TRBJ2-3, with TRBD2 matching 8 bases. The CDR3 runs 19 residues. V dropped 0 bases and J dropped 3; count of bases not matched to a gene: 14. Germline V lookup: CDR1 LGHNA, CDR2 YSLEER. Here the CDR3 DNA reads TGCGCCAGCAGCCAAGATTTATCTTTTAGGACTAGCACTACAGATACGCAGTATTTT. Protein sequence: CASSQDLSFRTSTTDTQYF.

There are many counts of this clone. This chain connects TRBV12-5 to TRBJ2-7; tentative D call: TRBD2 (7 bases). This CDR3 comprises 15 residues. Looked up from germline, CDR1 is LGHNT and CDR2 is FRNRAP. The V and J ends lost 7 bases and 1 base respectively, with 17 bases between them. In DNA, the CDR3 is TGTGCTAGTGCAGTGGGGGGGGCAGGGTCCTACGAGCAGTACTTC. It specifies CASAVGGAGSYEQYF. Together with reference TRBV12-5 and TRBJ2-7, the CDR3 gives the full variable domain: DARVTQTPRHKVTEMGQEVTMRCQPILGHNTVFWYRQTMMQGLELLAYFRNRAPLDDSGMPKDRFSAEMPDATLATLKIQPSEPRDSAVYFCASAVGGAGSYEQYFGPGTRLTVT.

The chain carries TRBV6-2 or TRBV6-3 and TRBJ1-5; no firm D call. Trimming cost V 0 bases and J 5 bases, with 11 bases left between them. There are 15 residues in the CDR3. Germline V gene lookup returns CDR1 MNHEY and CDR2 SVGEGT. The CDR3 loop reads CASSYSTLADQPQHF. The CDR3 coding sequence is TGTGCCAGCAGTTACTCGACTTTAGCTGATCAGCCCCAGCATTTT.

The V gene is TRBV27, the J gene TRBJ2-7; D ambiguous. The CDR3 has 13 residues. CDR1 is MNHEY, CDR2 SMNVEV, per germline (reference sequence). The germline V and J ends were trimmed by 7 bases and 2 bases, with 12 bases remaining between them. In DNA, the CDR3 is TGTGCCAGCAACAGTCGGTGGGCCTACGAGCAGTACTTC. Amino acid sequence: CASNSRWAYEQYF.

The rearrangement links TRBV6-5 to TRBJ1-6; 8 bases are a match to TRBD1. The CDR3 extends over 12 amino acids. Trimming cost V 9 bases and J 9 bases; bases outside gene matches: 4. Germline CDR1 and CDR2: MNHEY and SVGAGI. The CDR3, as DNA: TGTGCCAGACGACAGGGGACTTCACCCCTCCACTTT. Translated, it gives CARRQGTSPLHF.

V gene TRBV5-1 combines with J gene TRBJ2-2, with D tentatively TRBD2 (6 bases). Deletions cut 6 bases from V and 2 bases from J, with 14 bases between. Germline values: CDR1 SGHRS, CDR2 YFSETQ. This CDR3 contains 15 residues. As DNA, the CDR3 is TGCGCCAGCAAGCGGGTGGGCCGTAACACCGGGGAGCTGTTTTTT. Amino acid sequence: CASKRVGRNTGELFF. Full variable domain (rest looked up from reference TRBV5-1 and TRBJ2-2): KAGVTQTPRYLIKTRGQQVTLSCSPISGHRSVSWYQQTPGQGLQFLFEYFSETQRNKGNFPGRFSGRQFSNSRSEMNVSTLELGDSALYLCASKRVGRNTGELFFGEGSRLTVL.

The CDR3, as DNA: TGTGCCAGCAGTTTAGTCTACAGGGGTGGGGGTCAAGAGACCCAGTACTTC. It translates to CASSLVYRGGGQETQYF. The chain recombines TRBV28 with TRBJ2-5; TRBD1 aligns across 7 bases. The ends lost 2 bases at V and 2 bases at J; junction bases unmatched: 11. The germline CDR1 and CDR2 sequences are MDHEN and SYDVKM. The CDR3 has 17 residues.

Here the CDR3 DNA reads TGTGCCAGCAAGCAGCGGGGGGCGATTGGCTACACCTTC. Amino acids: CASKQRGAIGYTF. The gene calls are TRBV19 and TRBJ1-2, with D perhaps matching TRBD1 (6 bases). Germline CDR1 reads LNHDA; CDR2 reads SQIVND (reference sequence). This CDR3 contains 13 residues. Trimming removed 9 bases at V and 7 bases at J, with 18 bases between.

The V and J genes are TRBV7-8 and TRBJ1-4, with D perhaps TRBD1 (5 bases). The CDR3 loop spans 16 amino acids. Germline loops: CDR1 SGHVS, CDR2 FQNEAQ. Trimming pared 1 base from V and 6 bases from J, leaving 15 bases between. The CDR3 DNA reads TGTGCCAGCAGCTTAGTGTCGACAGCCACGGATGAAAAACTGTTTTTT. Its protein product is CASSLVSTATDEKLFF.

As regards this clone: Within the sample, other DNA sequences also encode this same CDR3. This chain links TRBV19 with TRBJ1-1; D uncertain. CDR3 length: 14 residues. V was trimmed by 1 base and J by 1 base, leaving 7 bases between them. Germline-derived CDR1 and CDR2 are LNHDA and SQIVND (reference sequence). CDR3 bases: TGTGCCAGTAGTATAGGTCGGGGGAACACTGAAGCTTTCTTT. Its protein product is CASSIGRGNTEAFF. Based on the CDR3 plus reference TRBV19 and TRBJ1-1, the full variable domain is DGGITQSPKYLFRKEGQNVTLSCEQNLNHDAMYWYRQDPGQGLRLIYYSQIVNDFQKGDIAEGYSVSREKKESFPLTVTSAQKNPTAFYLCASSIGRGNTEAFFGQGTRLTVV.

The chain couples TRBV28 to TRBJ2-2; tentatively, D is TRBD2 (5 bases). V was clipped by 8 bases and J by 5 bases, with 9 bases between them. The CDR3 covers 12 residues. Germline V gives CDR1 MDHEN, CDR2 SYDVKM. The CDR3 DNA follows: TGTGCCAGCCCCGGGGAAACCGGGGAGCTGTTTTTT. Translated, it gives CASPGETGELFF.

The chain has TRBV6-5 and TRBJ2-7, with 8 bases lining up with TRBD2. Trimming cost V 6 bases and J 2 bases; bases outside gene matches: 6. Germline CDR1 and CDR2: MNHEY and SVGAGI. This CDR3 spans 14 amino acids. CDR3 residues: CASRTTGLAYEQYF. CDR3 nucleotides: TGTGCCAGCAGGACCACGGGACTAGCCTACGAGCAGTACTTC.

This clone was recorded a few times. The V gene is TRBV2, the J gene TRBJ1-2, with 7 nucleotides matching TRBD1. Germline V gene sequence: CDR1 SNHLY, CDR2 FYNNEI. The CDR3 sequence is 14 residues long. V shed 4 bases and J 4 bases; nucleotides not matched to a gene: 6. This chain's CDR3 is CASSVRSGGYGYTF. The CDR3 DNA is TGTGCCAGCAGTGTCAGATCAGGGGGCTATGGCTACACCTTC.

The chain joins TRBV6-5 to TRBJ2-3; a possible D gene is TRBD2 (6 bases). The length of the CDR3 is 15 residues. Germline V gives CDR1 MNHEY, CDR2 SVGAGI. V was clipped by 4 bases and J by 7 bases, with 18 bases between them. The CDR3 is CASSSIAVSANTQYF. The CDR3, as DNA: TGTGCCAGCAGTTCCATAGCGGTCTCCGCCAATACGCAGTATTTT.